Each of the 18 T cell receptor beta chains below was sequenced from the same sample in a study of blood T cell repertoires in COVID-19. Some clones are missing from TCRdb's copy, which holds only in-frame ones; the method was immunoSEQ multiplex PCR. Of about 140,000 clones listed, 80% to 85% are singletons. Sample: peripheral blood. The receptor source for this set is a human donor in a cohort sampled during active COVID-19.

The chain links TRBV4-3 to TRBJ2-7, with D uncertain. CDR1 and CDR2 from the germline V gene are LGHNA and YSLEER. This CDR3 is 13 amino acids long. Trimming shortened V by 0 bases and J by 4 bases, and 7 bases separated the two germline ends. The CDR3 DNA sequence: TGCGCCAGCAGCCAAGATGCGGAGTACGAGCAGTACTTC. Amino acids: CASSQDAEYEQYF.

The V and J genes are TRBV28 and TRBJ2-7; D gene unclear. Trimming removed 5 bases from V and 3 bases from J, with 11 bases in between. Germline V gene lookup returns CDR1 MDHEN and CDR2 SYDVKM. The CDR3 loop spans 13 amino acids. The chain's CDR3 is CASSGSSVYEQYF. In DNA form, the CDR3 reads TGTGCCAGCAGTGGGTCAAGCGTCTACGAGCAGTACTTC.

The V and J genes are TRBV28 and TRBJ1-1; D not resolved. This CDR3 region has 17 residues. V was pared by 4 bases and J by 0 bases, with 18 bases between. The V gene's germline CDR1 is MDHEN and CDR2 SYDVKM. CDR3 bases: TGTGCCAGCAGTTCTCCCCCGGGCGGAGGGATGAACACTGAAGCTTTCTTT. It yields the protein CASSSPPGGGMNTEAFF.

The chain is built from TRBV6-2 or TRBV6-3 and TRBJ2-7, with TRBD1 matching over 8 bases. Germline V CDR1 and CDR2: MNHEY, SVGEGT. This CDR3 is 15 amino acids long. Trimming removed 5 bases from V and 0 bases from J; junction bases left unmatched: 6. Here the CDR3 DNA reads TGTGCCAGCAGTGCCCATGGACAGGGCTCCTACGAGCAGTACTTC. Encoded protein: CASSAHGQGSYEQYF.

This clone was seen only a few times. The chain employs TRBV3-1 (or the pseudogene TRBV3-2) and TRBJ2-7; possible D gene TRBD1, 6 bases. Trimming cost V 1 base and J 7 bases, with 11 bases left between them. CDR1 is LGHDT, CDR2 YNNKEL, per germline (reference sequence). The CDR3 is 13 residues long. This CDR3 reads CASSQVQGIEQYF. Written as DNA, the CDR3 is TGTGCCAGCAGCCAAGTTCAGGGGATAGAGCAGTACTTC.

V usage is TRBV28 and J usage is TRBJ2-1; D remains ambiguous. CDR3 size: 12 residues. V lost 8 bases and J lost 2, with 7 bases in between. The V gene's germline CDR1 is MDHEN and CDR2 SYDVKM. The DNA of the CDR3 is TGTGCCAGCGCCCCTACCTACAATGAGCAGTTCTTC. Its translation is CASAPTYNEQFF.

The chain carries TRBV5-1 and TRBJ2-7; no firm D call. Germline V CDR1 and CDR2: SGHRS, YFSETQ. The CDR3 has 14 amino acids. V lost 5 bases and J lost 0, with 12 bases in between. CDR3 loop: CASRSLGTSYEQYF. The CDR3 bases are TGCGCCAGCAGATCCCTAGGAACCTCCTACGAGCAGTACTTC.

This sequence joins TRBV5-6 and TRBJ1-5, with D perhaps matching TRBD1 (5 bases). CDR3 size: 16 residues. V lost 1 base and J 2 bases, leaving 13 bases between the germline ends. From germline, CDR1 is SGHDT and CDR2 YYEEEE. CDR3 in amino acids: CASSLTGGSGNQPQHF. The CDR3 DNA is TGTGCCAGCAGCTTGACAGGCGGCAGCGGCAATCAGCCCCAGCATTTT.

This clone has only a few counts. The J gene is TRBJ1-2, the V gene TRBV27, with TRBD1 matching over 8 bases. There are 14 residues in the CDR3. Trimming cost V 5 bases and J 1 base; bases outside gene matches: 3. Germline values: CDR1 MNHEY, CDR2 SMNVEV (reference sequence). Here the CDR3 DNA reads TGTGCCAGCAGTCTGGACAGGGTTAACTATGGCTACACCTTC. Protein sequence: CASSLDRVNYGYTF.

This chain connects TRBV27 to TRBJ2-7; 10 nucleotides align to TRBD2. The CDR3 loop spans 15 amino acids. V shed 4 bases, J shed 2 bases, and the junction held 5 bases outside the gene matches. Per germline, CDR1 MNHEY and CDR2 SMNVEV (reference sequence). The CDR3 loop is CASSYRLAGPYEQYF. The CDR3 nucleotides are TGTGCCAGCAGTTACCGACTAGCGGGCCCCTACGAGCAGTACTTC.

This clone was seen more than once but under ten times. The chain carries TRBV18 and TRBJ2-2; D may be TRBD1 (5 bases). The CDR3 covers 16 residues. With 3 bases removed from V and 4 bases from J, the gap between germline ends came to 15 bases. Germline lookup yields CDR1 KGHSH and CDR2 LQKENI. DNA of the CDR3: TGTGCCAGCTCACCCCGGAGCCAGGGCCCCACCGGGGAGCTGTTTTTT. Amino acid sequence: CASSPRSQGPTGELFF.

The rearrangement uses TRBV15 and TRBJ1-3; 8 positions agree with TRBD1. Germline trimming cut 1 base from V and 2 bases from J; bases unmatched to any gene: 7. The CDR3 is 17 residues long. Germline V gene data show CDR1 as LNHNV and CDR2 as YYDKDF (reference sequence). The DNA of the CDR3 is TGTGCCACCAGCAGAGCTCCCGACAGGGGAACTGGAAACACCATATATTTT. Protein: CATSRAPDRGTGNTIYF.

This sequence joins TRBV6-2 or TRBV6-3 and TRBJ2-7, with a weak D call TRBD1 (6 bases). From germline, CDR1 is MNHEY and CDR2 SVGEGT. Trimming cost V 0 bases and J 5 bases, with 11 bases left between them. CDR3 length: 14 residues. CDR3 amino acids: CASSYSVGTNEQYF. CDR3 nucleotide sequence: TGTGCCAGCAGTTACTCGGTCGGGACAAACGAGCAGTACTTC.

This chain joins TRBV27 and TRBJ1-5; the match to TRBD1 covers 7 bases. Losses at the gene ends were 2 bases for V and 1 base for J; bases not matched to a gene: 11. Germline V gene data show CDR1 as MNHEY and CDR2 as SMNVEV (reference sequence). The CDR3 sequence is 18 residues long. The CDR3 region is CASSLPTGSVLSNQPQHF. CDR3 nucleotides: TGTGCCAGCAGTTTACCGACAGGGTCGGTGTTGAGCAATCAGCCCCAGCATTTT.

The CDR3 region is CASSLAGGGATYEQYF. The CDR3 coding sequence is TGTGCCAGCAGCTTAGCGGGGGGAGGAGCCACCTACGAGCAGTACTTC. V gene TRBV7-2 combines with J gene TRBJ2-7, with D possibly TRBD2 on 6 matching bases. V lost 0 bases to trimming and J lost 2 bases, with 14 bases between them. Germline-derived CDR1 and CDR2 are SGHTA and FQGNSA. The CDR3 length is 16 residues.

The chain links TRBV18 to TRBJ2-7; perhaps TRBD2 as D (5 bases). The CDR3 covers 12 residues. Trimming left V 6 bases short and J 6 bases short, with 12 bases between. From germline, CDR1 is KGHSH and CDR2 LQKENI. The CDR3 region has the DNA TGTGCCAGCTCTCCGGACTCCAGCGAGCAGTACTTC. This translates into CASSPDSSEQYF.

This clone appeared a single time. The chain links TRBV9 to TRBJ2-7, with 8 bases aligning to TRBD1. Germline V gives CDR1 SGDLS, CDR2 YYNGEE. The ends lost 2 bases at V and 2 bases at J; junction bases unmatched: 3. CDR3 length: 14 amino acids. Here the CDR3 DNA reads TGTGCCAGCAGCGTGTCACAGGGGGCCTACGAGCAGTACTTC. Translated: CASSVSQGAYEQYF.

The chain recombines TRBV9 with TRBJ2-3; 8 positions agree with TRBD2. The trim removed 3 bases at V and 0 bases at J, leaving 6 bases unmatched. Germline values: CDR1 SGDLS, CDR2 YYNGEE. The CDR3 consists of 16 residues. The CDR3 loop reads CASSAGPSGSTDTQYF. CDR3 in DNA: TGTGCCAGCAGCGCCGGCCCTAGCGGGAGCACAGATACGCAGTATTTT. The full variable domain, rest sourced from reference TRBV9 and TRBJ2-3, is DSGVTQTPKHLITATGQRVTLRCSPRSGDLSVYWYQQSLDQGLQFLIQYYNGEERAKGNILERFSAQQFPDLHSELNLSSLELGDSALYFCASSAGPSGSTDTQYFGPGTRLTVL.